These 9 T cell receptor beta chains were sequenced from one sample in a study of cytomegalovirus exposure and HLA in healthy donors. Primers: 60 Vbeta forward and 13 Jbeta reverse. TCRdb keeps only in-frame clones here, not all; method: immunoSEQ multiplex PCR. The sample's table shows about 110,000 clones. The sequencing sample was made of PBMCs. All receptors come from a man in his thirties or forties in good health and CMV-seronegative.

The chain uses TRBV7-3 and TRBJ1-3; D is perhaps TRBD1 (5 bases). V was clipped by 2 bases and J by 7 bases, with 9 bases between them. This CDR3 is built from 13 residues. CDR1 and CDR2 from the germline V gene are SGHTA and FQGTGA. Here the CDR3 reads CASSLPGVNTIYF. The CDR3 DNA reads as TGTGCCAGCAGCTTACCGGGGGTCAACACCATATATTTT.

This chain links TRBV11-2 with TRBJ2-1, with TRBD2 matching over 7 bases. This CDR3 is built from 16 residues. Losses at the gene ends were 1 base for V and 4 bases for J; bases not matched to a gene: 7. The germline V gene has CDR1 SGHAT and CDR2 FQNNGV. This chain's CDR3 is CASSLGVSGYYNEQFF. CDR3 DNA: TGTGCCAGCAGCTTAGGTGTTAGCGGGTATTACAATGAGCAGTTCTTC. Complete variable domain (other parts from reference TRBV11-2 and TRBJ2-1): EAGVAQSPRYKIIEKRQSVAFWCNPISGHATLYWYQQILGQGPKLLIQFQNNGVVDDSQLPKDRFSAERLKGVDSTLKIQPAKLEDSAVYLCASSLGVSGYYNEQFFGPGTRLTVL.

V and J are TRBV19 and TRBJ2-2, with TRBD2 as a possible D gene (6 bases). Trimming shortened V by 3 bases and J by 6 bases, and 14 bases separated the two germline ends. Germline V lookup: CDR1 LNHDA, CDR2 SQIVND (reference sequence). The CDR3 is 15 residues long. CDR3 nucleotides: TGTGCCAGTAGTATTGAGGAGGGGAAGGCCGGGGAGCTGTTTTTT. Protein: CASSIEEGKAGELFF.

The genes are TRBV9 and TRBJ1-2; weak D call: TRBD1 (5 bases). The V gene's germline CDR1 is SGDLS and CDR2 YYNGEE. This CDR3 is built from 15 residues. V lost 3 bases to trimming and J lost 0 bases, with 12 bases between them. The CDR3 bases are TGTGCCAGCAGCGCGGAACAGGCGCCTAACTATGGCTACACCTTC. Its protein product is CASSAEQAPNYGYTF.

The chain has TRBV19 and TRBJ2-6; 7 bases line up with TRBD1. The CDR3 length is 19 residues. Germline loops: CDR1 LNHDA, CDR2 SQIVND (reference sequence). V was clipped by 2 bases and J by 0 bases; unmatched bases: 10. The CDR3 bases are TGTGCCAGTAGTATATCTCGTCGACAGGGTAACTCTGGGGCCAACGTCCTGACTTTC. It translates to CASSISRRQGNSGANVLTF.

This chain joins TRBV27 and TRBJ1-2; possible D gene TRBD1, 5 bases. Trimming pared 0 bases from V and 4 bases from J, leaving 21 bases between. Germline V gene data show CDR1 as MNHEY and CDR2 as SMNVEV (reference sequence). The length of the CDR3 is 18 residues. CDR3 protein: CASSLSYGGGDLAYGYTF. The CDR3, as DNA: TGTGCCAGCAGTTTATCATACGGGGGAGGGGATTTAGCCTATGGCTACACCTTC.

The chain combines TRBV11-3 with TRBJ2-5, with D possibly being TRBD1 (7 bases). In germline, CDR1 is SGHNT, CDR2 YENEEA. The CDR3 is made up of 17 amino acids. V lost 2 bases to trimming and J lost 4 bases, with 20 bases between them. Here the CDR3 reads CASSLKGRGARRETQYF. For the CDR3, the DNA is TGTGCCAGCAGCTTAAAGGGCAGGGGGGCACGGCGAGAGACCCAGTACTTC. Full variable domain (outside the CDR3, taken from reference TRBV11-3 and TRBJ2-5): EAGVVQSPRYKIIEKKQPVAFWCNPISGHNTLYWYLQNLGQGPELLIRYENEEAVDDSQLPKDRFSAERLKGVDSTLKIQPAELGDSAVYLCASSLKGRGARRETQYFGPGTRLLVL.

The rearrangement uses TRBV2 and TRBJ1-1; tentatively, D is TRBD1 (6 bases). The length of the CDR3 is 14 residues. V was pared by 6 bases and J by 4 bases, with 15 bases between. Germline lookup yields CDR1 SNHLY and CDR2 FYNNEI. The CDR3 here is CASSRDIRGTEAFF. Written as DNA, the CDR3 is TGTGCCAGCAGCAGGGACATCCGGGGCACTGAAGCTTTCTTT. The full variable domain, rest sourced from reference TRBV2 and TRBJ1-1, is EPEVTQTPSHQVTQMGQEVILRCVPISNHLYFYWYRQILGQKVEFLVSFYNNEISEKSEIFDDQFSVERPDGSNFTLKIRSTKLEDSAMYFCASSRDIRGTEAFFGQGTRLTVV.

The V call is TRBV10-1, the J call TRBJ2-7, with 14 nucleotides matching TRBD2. This CDR3 region has 17 residues. Unmatched junction bases numbered 6, after V lost 0 bases and J lost 5 bases. CDR1 is WNHNN, CDR2 SYGVQD, per germline (reference sequence). The CDR3 sequence is CASSESGLAGDSDEQYF. CDR3 sequence (DNA): TGCGCCAGCAGTGAGTCGGGACTAGCGGGGGACTCGGACGAGCAGTACTTC.